This T cell receptor beta chain was retrieved from a study of early T cells in non-severe SARS-CoV-2 infection. Broader study findings: Clonotype matching in VDJdb favored anti-spike CD8 responses and did not capture private and CD4 specificities.

This clonotype was counted only a few times. What it binds is not known. From the 5' RACE reads, TCRdb called clonotypes with MiXCR, one entry per CDR3 protein. The sample consists of about 73,000 distinct CDR3 sequences, approximately 15% of them appearing once. The CDR3 is made up of 16 amino acids. CDR1 and CDR2 (germline): SGHRS, YFSETQ. V was pared by 3 bases and J by 5 bases, with 18 bases between. This TCR was recovered from an adult who was a healthcare worker with PCR-confirmed SARS-CoV-2 infection or an uninfected control (not recorded which). The specimen was whole blood. The chain joins TRBV5-1 to TRBJ2-1; the D gene is possibly TRBD2 (6 bases). In DNA, the CDR3 is TGCGCCAGCAGCTCACTCGCCGGGACTTCTAACAATGAGCAGTTCTTC. Protein product: CASSSLAGTSNNEQFF.